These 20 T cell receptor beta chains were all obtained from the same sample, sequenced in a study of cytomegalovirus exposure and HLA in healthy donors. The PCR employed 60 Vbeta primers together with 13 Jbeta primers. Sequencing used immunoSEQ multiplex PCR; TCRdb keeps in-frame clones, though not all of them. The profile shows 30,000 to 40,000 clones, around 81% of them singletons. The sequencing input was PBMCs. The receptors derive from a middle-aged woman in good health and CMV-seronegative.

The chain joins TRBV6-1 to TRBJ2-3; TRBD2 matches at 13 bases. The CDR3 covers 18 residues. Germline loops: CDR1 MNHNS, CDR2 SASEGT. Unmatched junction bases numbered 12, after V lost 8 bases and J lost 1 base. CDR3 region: CASCVSGLAGICTDTQYF. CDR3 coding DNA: TGTGCCAGCTGTGTCTCGGGACTAGCGGGAATATGCACAGATACGCAGTATTTT.

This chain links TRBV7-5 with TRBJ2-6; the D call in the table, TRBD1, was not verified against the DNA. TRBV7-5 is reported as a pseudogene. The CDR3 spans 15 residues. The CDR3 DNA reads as TGTGCCAGAAGCCGTACAGGGGCAGGGGCCAACGTCCTGACTTTC. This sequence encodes CARSRTGAGANVLTF.

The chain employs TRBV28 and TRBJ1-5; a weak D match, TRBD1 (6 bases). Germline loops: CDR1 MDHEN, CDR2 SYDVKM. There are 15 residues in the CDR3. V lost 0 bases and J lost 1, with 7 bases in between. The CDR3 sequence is CASSLWQGSNQPQHF. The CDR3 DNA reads TGTGCCAGCAGTTTATGGCAGGGGAGCAATCAGCCCCAGCATTTT.

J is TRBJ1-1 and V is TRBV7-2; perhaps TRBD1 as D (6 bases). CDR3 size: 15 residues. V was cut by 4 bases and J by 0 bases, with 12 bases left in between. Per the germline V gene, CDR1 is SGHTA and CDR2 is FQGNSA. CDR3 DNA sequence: TGTGCCAGCAGCTCCCAGGGGTATGTGAACACTGAAGCTTTCTTT. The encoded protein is CASSSQGYVNTEAFF. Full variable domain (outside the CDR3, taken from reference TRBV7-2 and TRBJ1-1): GAGVSQSPSNKVTEKGKDVELRCDPISGHTALYWYRQSLGQGLEFLIYFQGNSAPDKSGLPSDRFSAERTGGSVSTLTIQRTQQEDSAVYLCASSSQGYVNTEAFFGQGTRLTVV.

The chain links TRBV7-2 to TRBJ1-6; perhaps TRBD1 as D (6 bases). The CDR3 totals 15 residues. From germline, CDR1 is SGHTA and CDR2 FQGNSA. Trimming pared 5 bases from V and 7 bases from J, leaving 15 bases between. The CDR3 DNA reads TGTGCCAGCAGCCCACAGGGCGTTAACAATTCACCCCTCCACTTT. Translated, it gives CASSPQGVNNSPLHF.

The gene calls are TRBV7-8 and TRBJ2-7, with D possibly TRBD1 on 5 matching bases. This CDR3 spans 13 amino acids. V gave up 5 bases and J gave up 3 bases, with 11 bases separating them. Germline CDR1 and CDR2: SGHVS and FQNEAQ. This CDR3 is CASSMGPRYEQYV. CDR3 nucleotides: TGTGCCAGCAGCATGGGGCCCCGCTACGAGCAGTACGTC.

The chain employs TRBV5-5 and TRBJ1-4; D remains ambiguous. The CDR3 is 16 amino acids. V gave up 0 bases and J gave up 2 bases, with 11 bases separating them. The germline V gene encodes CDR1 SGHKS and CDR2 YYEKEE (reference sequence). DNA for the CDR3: TGTGCCAGCAGCTTGGCACAATACACGACTAATGAAAAACTGTTTTTT. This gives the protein CASSLAQYTTNEKLFF.

CDR3 in DNA: TGTGCCAGCAGCTTGGACAGGGTAGTCACTGAAGCTTTCTTT. It specifies CASSLDRVVTEAFF. V and J are TRBV5-8 and TRBJ1-1, with a possible D match to TRBD1 (6 bases). The CDR3 loop spans 14 amino acids. V was clipped by 0 bases and J by 4 bases, with 10 bases between them. Germline V gives CDR1 SGHTS, CDR2 YDEGEE.

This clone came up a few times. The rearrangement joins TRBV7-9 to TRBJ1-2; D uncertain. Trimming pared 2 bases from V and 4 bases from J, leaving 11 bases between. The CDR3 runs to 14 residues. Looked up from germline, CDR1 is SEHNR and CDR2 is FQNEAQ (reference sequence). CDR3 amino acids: CASSLREEGYGYTF. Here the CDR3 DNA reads TGTGCCAGCAGCTTAAGGGAGGAAGGCTATGGCTACACCTTC.

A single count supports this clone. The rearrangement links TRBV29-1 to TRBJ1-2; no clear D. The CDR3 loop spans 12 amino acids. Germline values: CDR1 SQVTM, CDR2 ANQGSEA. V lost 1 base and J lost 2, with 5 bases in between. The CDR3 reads CSVEAQNYGYTF. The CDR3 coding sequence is TGCAGCGTTGAAGCGCAGAACTATGGCTACACCTTC.

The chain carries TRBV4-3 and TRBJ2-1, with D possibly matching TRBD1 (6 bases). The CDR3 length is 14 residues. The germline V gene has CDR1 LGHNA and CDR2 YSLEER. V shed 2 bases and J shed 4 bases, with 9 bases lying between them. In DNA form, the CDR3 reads TGCGCCAGCAGCCAAAACACAGGGTACAATGAGCAGTTCTTC. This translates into CASSQNTGYNEQFF.

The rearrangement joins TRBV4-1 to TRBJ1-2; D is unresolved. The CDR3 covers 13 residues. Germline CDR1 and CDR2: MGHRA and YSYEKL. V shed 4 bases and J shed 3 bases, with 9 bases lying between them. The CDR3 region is CASSREGDYGYTF. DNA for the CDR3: TGCGCCAGCAGCCGGGAGGGAGACTATGGCTACACCTTC.

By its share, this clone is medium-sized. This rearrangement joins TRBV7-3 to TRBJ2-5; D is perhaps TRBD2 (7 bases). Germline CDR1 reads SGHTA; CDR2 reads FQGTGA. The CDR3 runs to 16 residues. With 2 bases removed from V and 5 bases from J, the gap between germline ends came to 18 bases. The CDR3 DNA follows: TGTGCCAGCAGCTTAGTAGGCCGGGGGCGGGAGGAGACCCAGTACTTC. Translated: CASSLVGRGREETQYF. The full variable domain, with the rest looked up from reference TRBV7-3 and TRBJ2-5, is GAGVSQTPSNKVTEKGKYVELRCDPISGHTALYWYRQSLGQGPEFLIYFQGTGAADDSGLPNDRFFAVRPEGSVSTLKIQRTERGDSAVYLCASSLVGRGREETQYFGPGTRLLVL.

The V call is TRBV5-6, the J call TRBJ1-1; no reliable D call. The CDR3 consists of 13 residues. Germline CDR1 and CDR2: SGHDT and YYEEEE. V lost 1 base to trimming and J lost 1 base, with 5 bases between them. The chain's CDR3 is CASSLRGNTEAFF. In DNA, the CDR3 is TGTGCCAGCAGCTTGAGAGGGAACACTGAAGCTTTCTTT.

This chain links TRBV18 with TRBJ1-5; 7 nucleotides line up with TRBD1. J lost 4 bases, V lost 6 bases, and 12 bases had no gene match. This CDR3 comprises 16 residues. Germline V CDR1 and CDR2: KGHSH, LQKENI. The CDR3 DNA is TGTGCCAGCTCGCCCAAGGGGGCAGGTAGTAATCAGCCCCAGCATTTT. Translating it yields CASSPKGAGSNQPQHF.

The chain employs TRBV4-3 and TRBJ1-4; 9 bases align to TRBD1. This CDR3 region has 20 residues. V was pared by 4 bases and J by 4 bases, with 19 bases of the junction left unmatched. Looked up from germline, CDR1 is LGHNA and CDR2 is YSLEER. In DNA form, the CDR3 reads TGCGCCAGCAGCCTAGAAGCCACCGGGACAGGGACCCCTTTTAATGAAAAACTGTTTTTT. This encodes CASSLEATGTGTPFNEKLFF.

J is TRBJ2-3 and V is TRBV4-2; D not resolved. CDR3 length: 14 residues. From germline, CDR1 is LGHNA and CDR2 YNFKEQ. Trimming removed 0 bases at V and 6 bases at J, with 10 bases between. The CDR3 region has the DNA TGTGCCAGCAGCCAAGAACGCTCCTATGATACGCAGTATTTT. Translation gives CASSQERSYDTQYF.

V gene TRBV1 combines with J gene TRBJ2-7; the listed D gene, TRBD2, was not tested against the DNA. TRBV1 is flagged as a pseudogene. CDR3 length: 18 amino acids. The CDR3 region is CTSSQSAERYKINYEQYV. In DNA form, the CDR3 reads TGCACCAGCAGCCAGTCAGCCGAACGTTATAAAATTAACTACGAGCAGTACGTC.

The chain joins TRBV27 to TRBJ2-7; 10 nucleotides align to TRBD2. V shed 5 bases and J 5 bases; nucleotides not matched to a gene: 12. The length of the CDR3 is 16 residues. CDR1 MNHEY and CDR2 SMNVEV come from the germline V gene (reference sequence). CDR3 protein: CASSTLSIAGGDEQYF. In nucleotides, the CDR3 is TGTGCCAGCAGTACGCTGTCAATAGCGGGGGGCGACGAGCAGTACTTC.

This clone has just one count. CDR3 region: CASSFKGANEKLFF. CDR3 bases: TGTGCCAGCAGCTTTAAGGGAGCTAATGAAAAACTGTTTTTT. The chain carries TRBV5-4 and TRBJ1-4, with D unclear. V was clipped by 2 bases and J by 3 bases, with 8 bases between them. Germline values: CDR1 SGHNT, CDR2 YYREEE (reference sequence). The CDR3 spans 14 residues.